The 27 T cell receptor beta chains below all came from one sample that was sequenced in a study of metastatic and nonmetastatic thyroid tumors. Using MiXCR, TCRdb reanalyzed the PCR reads. The sample has about 59,000 clones, 15% to 20% seen once; the top ten hold roughly a tenth. There were no patients who had received any treatment before thyroid surgery. The material sequenced was blood. These receptors were obtained from a male donor with papillary thyroid cancer or a benign thyroid nodule (not recorded which). Some clones in this sample may be carry-over from other donors' samples.

This clone was counted between two and nine times. It may be a read error: a sequence one base away is much more abundant. The chain has TRBV20-1 and TRBJ2-7; a possible D gene is TRBD2 (6 bases). The germline V gene has CDR1 DFQATT and CDR2 SNEGSKA (reference sequence). Trimming took off 2 bases at V and 5 bases at J, with 13 bases between the two ends. The CDR3 is 13 residues long. The CDR3 nucleotides are TGCAGTGCTAGACTAGGGGACTCGCACGAGCAGTACGTC. It specifies CSARLGDSHEQYV.

Many counts were recorded for this clone. V is TRBV9 and J is TRBJ1-3; D gene uncertain. The CDR3 contains 13 residues. Trimming pared 3 bases from V and 0 bases from J, leaving 4 bases between. Germline assignment: CDR1 SGDLS and CDR2 YYNGEE. For the CDR3, the DNA is TGTGCCAGCAGCGGGGCCTCTGGAAACACCATATATTTT. This gives the protein CASSGASGNTIYF.

Many counts were recorded for this clone. The chain carries TRBV6-1 and TRBJ1-2; D gene unclear. Trimming took 1 base from V and 2 from J, leaving 17 bases between them. Per germline, CDR1 MNHNS and CDR2 SASEGT. The length of the CDR3 is 17 residues. CDR3 in DNA: TGTGCCAGCAGTGAAGGGTCCGGGTTCGAGGGCAACTATGGCTACACCTTC. As protein: CASSEGSGFEGNYGYTF.

To note about this clone: A junction boundary mismatches the germline segment, possibly from a read error. The chain employs TRBV5-4 and TRBJ2-1; 7 bases map to TRBD1. The CDR3 spans 13 residues. The V gene's germline CDR1 is SGHNT and CDR2 YYREEE (reference sequence). The CDR3 DNA reads as TGTGCCAGCAGCTTGGGACAGGGCAATGAGCATTTCTTC. It translates to CASSLGQGNEHFF.

This clone was seen ten or more times. The rearrangement joins TRBV4-2 to TRBJ2-1; 12 nucleotides agree with TRBD2. Germline lookup yields CDR1 LGHNA and CDR2 YNFKEQ. Germline trimming cut 0 bases from V and 9 bases from J; bases unmatched to any gene: 9. The CDR3 covers 17 residues. CDR3 sequence reads: CASSQEALAGGPGEQFF. The CDR3 DNA is TGTGCCAGCAGCCAAGAAGCCCTAGCGGGAGGGCCGGGTGAGCAGTTCTTC.

Concerning this clone: The junction and the germline gene differ at one end; a read error may be behind it. The chain couples TRBV7-8 to TRBJ1-2; TRBD1 matches at 7 bases. The germline V gene has CDR1 SGHVS and CDR2 FQNEAQ. The CDR3 has 16 residues. The chain's CDR3 is CASSLAVTGSNYGHTF. The CDR3 DNA reads TGTGCCAGCAGCTTAGCAGTGACAGGGTCTAACTATGGCCACACCTTC.

Comments on this clone: Mismatch with germline at one junction end may stem from a read error. The rearrangement links TRBV28 to TRBJ1-2; D gene unclear. Germline V gives CDR1 MDHEN, CDR2 SYDVKM. This CDR3 region has 13 residues. CDR3 region: CAGSFIGVVGYTF. The CDR3 coding sequence is TGTGCCGGCAGTTTCATCGGGGTCGTCGGCTACACCTTC.

The genes are TRBV4-1 and TRBJ2-1, with TRBD1 as a possible D gene (5 bases). The V end was cut by 3 bases, the J end by 6 bases, with 12 bases between. The germline gives CDR1 MGHRA, CDR2 YSYEKL. The CDR3 spans 14 residues. The CDR3 sequence is CASSHPGFVNEQFF. DNA for the CDR3: TGCGCCAGCAGCCATCCAGGGTTTGTCAATGAGCAGTTCTTC.

This clone was observed many times. The sample carries other DNA sequences with the same CDR3. The CDR3 DNA reads TGTGCCAGCAGCCCCAACTACCAAAACACTGAAGCTTTCTTT. Its translation: CASSPNYQNTEAFF. The chain joins TRBV3-1 to TRBJ1-1; D remains ambiguous. There are 14 residues in the CDR3. Trimming stripped 4 bases from V and 2 bases from J, with 11 bases between. Germline V CDR1 and CDR2: LGHDT, YNNKEL (reference sequence). Full variable domain (outside the CDR3, taken from reference TRBV3-1 and TRBJ1-1): DTAVSQTPKYLVTQMGNDKSIKCEQNLGHDTMYWYKQDSKKFLKIMFSYNNKELIINETVPNRFSPKSPDKAHLNLHINSLELGDSAVYFCASSPNYQNTEAFFGQGTRLTVV.

This clone was observed a handful of times. A much larger clone sits a single nucleotide away, making a read error possible. The chain uses TRBV19 and TRBJ1-5; D uncertain. This CDR3 spans 17 amino acids. Germline V gene data show CDR1 as LNHDA and CDR2 as SQIVND (reference sequence). The V end lost 7 bases, the J end lost 3 bases, and 22 bases lay between the germline ends. The CDR3 nucleotides read TGTGCCAGTAACCCCCCGTGGAGGGCCCTCCTCAATCAGCCCCAGCATTTT. The encoded protein is CASNPPWRALLNQPQHF.

This clone was detected many times. This chain joins TRBV2 and TRBJ2-7, with a tentative D call TRBD2 (7 bases). Trimming pared 10 bases from V and 6 bases from J, leaving 25 bases between. Germline CDR1 reads SNHLY; CDR2 reads FYNNEI. The CDR3 totals 15 residues. This chain's CDR3 is CATLRGGGNNIEQYF. The CDR3 coding sequence is TGTGCCACTCTAAGGGGGGGGGGTAATAATATCGAGCAGTACTTC.

This clone was seen a few times. This may be a read error: a much more frequent sequence differs by one nucleotide. V is TRBV24-1 and J is TRBJ2-3; D might be TRBD2 (6 bases). Germline V gene sequence: CDR1 KGHDR, CDR2 SFDVKD. Deletions cut 2 bases from V and 1 base from J, with 15 bases between. The CDR3 totals 17 residues. CDR3 protein: CATSDYRVSSGTDTQYF. The CDR3, as DNA: TGTGCCACCAGTGATTATAGGGTGTCTAGCGGCACAGATACGCAGTATTTT.

This clone was seen repeatedly, ten times or more. This chain connects TRBV5-6 to TRBJ1-5; TRBD1 matches 10 bases. V was pared by 2 bases and J by 7 bases, with 6 bases of the junction left unmatched. The germline CDR1 and CDR2 sequences are SGHDT and YYEEEE. CDR3 size: 15 residues. As DNA, the CDR3 is TGTGCCAGCAGCTTACTCGGGACAGGGGACCAGCCCCAGCATTTT. This encodes CASSLLGTGDQPQHF.

This clone was picked up many times. The rearrangement uses TRBV10-2 and TRBJ1-2, with D possibly TRBD1 on 5 matching bases. V was cut by 0 bases and J by 7 bases, with 9 bases left in between. Germline V gene sequence: CDR1 WSHSY, CDR2 SAAADI. The CDR3 consists of 13 residues. The CDR3 DNA is TGCGCCAGCAGTGAGTCATCGGGGGTTGGCTACACCTTC. This sequence encodes CASSESSGVGYTF.

This clone was found many times. The J gene is TRBJ1-5, the V gene TRBV5-6, with TRBD1 matching 8 bases. V shed 2 bases and J 3 bases; nucleotides not matched to a gene: 4. The V gene's germline CDR1 is SGHDT and CDR2 YYEEEE. The CDR3 runs 15 residues. CDR3 in DNA: TGTGCCAGCAGCTTTTACAGGGGGTTCAATCAGCCCCAGCATTTT. Amino acid sequence: CASSFYRGFNQPQHF.

With respect to this clone: A much larger clone differs from this one at a single base, so this may be a read error. Other nucleotide sequences in the sample specify the same CDR3. This chain uses TRBV30 with TRBJ2-5, with D hard to call. In germline, CDR1 is GTSNPN, CDR2 SVGIG (reference sequence). The CDR3 runs 11 residues. The CDR3 region is CAWSDGETQYF. DNA of the CDR3: TGTGCCTGGAGTGATGGAGAGACACAGTACTTC.

This clone has ten or more counts. V usage is TRBV5-4 and J usage is TRBJ1-3, with 7 bases lining up with TRBD1. Germline V gene data show CDR1 as SGHNT and CDR2 as YYREEE (reference sequence). J was trimmed by 3 bases and V by 3 bases; bases with no gene match: 12. The CDR3 extends over 17 amino acids. CDR3 sequence: CASSSGGTSDRGNTIYF. The DNA for the CDR3 is TGTGCCAGCAGCTCAGGGGGGACTTCAGATCGTGGAAACACCATATATTTT.

This chain uses TRBV19 with TRBJ2-5; D uncertain. Germline V CDR1 and CDR2: LNHDA, SQIVND (reference sequence). The ends were cut back, 5 bases at V and 0 bases at J, with 13 bases in the middle. There are 15 residues in the CDR3. CDR3 sequence (DNA): TGTGCCAGTAGTTTAGGGAAGGGATACCAAGAGACCCAGTACTTC. It encodes CASSLGKGYQETQYF. The variable domain in full, completed from reference TRBV19 and TRBJ2-5, reads DGGITQSPKYLFRKEGQNVTLSCEQNLNHDAMYWYRQDPGQGLRLIYYSQIVNDFQKGDIAEGYSVSREKKESFPLTVTSAQKNPTAFYLCASSLGKGYQETQYFGPGTRLLVL.

This clone was recorded many times. This chain connects TRBV12-3 or TRBV12-4 to TRBJ1-5; TRBD1 aligns across 7 bases. CDR3 length: 15 residues. V shed 2 bases and J 4 bases; nucleotides not matched to a gene: 5. The CDR3: CASSLKGRGNQPQHF. In DNA, the CDR3 is TGTGCCAGCAGTTTAAAGGGCAGGGGGAATCAGCCCCAGCATTTT.

This clone showed up just a few times. This rearrangement joins TRBV6-2 or TRBV6-3 to TRBJ1-2; 8 positions match TRBD1. V shed 2 bases and J 7 bases; nucleotides not matched to a gene: 3. This CDR3 has 13 amino acids. CDR1 is MNHEY and CDR2 is SVGEGT in the germline V gene. Here the CDR3 DNA reads TGTGCCAGCAGTTACCAACAGGGGGTTGGCTACACCTTC. Protein sequence: CASSYQQGVGYTF.

In the case of this clone: It may be a read error: a sequence one base away is much more abundant. The V gene is TRBV7-6, the J gene TRBJ1-5, with a weak D call TRBD1 (6 bases). CDR3 length: 16 residues. Germline V lookup: CDR1 SGHVS, CDR2 FNYEAQ. The germline V and J ends were trimmed by 4 bases and 3 bases, with 16 bases remaining between them. The DNA of the CDR3 is TGTGCCAGCAGCTCCGCTTGGGGGCCTATCAATCAGCCCCAGCATTTT. Its translation: CASSSAWGPINQPQHF.

The V and J genes are TRBV2 and TRBJ1-2, with D uncertain. The CDR3 spans 19 residues. V lost 4 bases, J lost 11 bases, and 35 bases lay in between. In germline, CDR1 is SNHLY, CDR2 FYNNEI. CDR3 protein: CASSARRSTGPIPSQGYTF. CDR3 bases: TGTGCCAGCAGTGCCCGCAGAAGCACGGGCCCGATACCCTCACAAGGTTACACCTTC.

The V gene is TRBV30, the J gene TRBJ1-1; perhaps TRBD1 as D (5 bases). Germline assignment: CDR1 GTSNPN and CDR2 SVGIG (reference sequence). The CDR3 consists of 13 residues. V was cut by 4 bases and J by 5 bases, with 14 bases left in between. The CDR3 sequence: CAWNWDPKTEAFF. The CDR3 nucleotides are TGTGCCTGGAATTGGGACCCGAAAACTGAAGCTTTCTTT.

In this sample, this clone turned up many times. Other nucleotide sequences in the sample specify the same CDR3. The J gene is TRBJ2-1, the V gene TRBV6-1; the match to TRBD2 covers 7 bases. This CDR3 has 12 residues. Germline CDR1 is MNHNS and CDR2 is SASEGT. V shed 9 bases and J 5 bases; nucleotides not matched to a gene: 4. DNA for the CDR3: TGTGCCAGTGGACTAGTAAACAATGAGCAGTTCTTC. The encoded protein is CASGLVNNEQFF.

The table lists this clone with many counts. The genes are TRBV4-2 and TRBJ2-5; a weak D match, TRBD2 (5 bases). V dropped 3 bases and J dropped 2 bases, with 16 bases sitting between them. The CDR3 has 16 amino acids. Germline V gene data show CDR1 as LGHNA and CDR2 as YNFKEQ. CDR3 residues: CASSHGAGENQETQYF. The DNA of the CDR3 is TGTGCCAGCAGCCACGGTGCGGGCGAAAATCAAGAGACCCAGTACTTC.

A remark on this clone: Germline is not matched at one junction end, which may reflect a read error. The V gene is TRBV27, the J gene TRBJ2-2, with 11 bases matching TRBD1. Germline assignment: CDR1 MNHEY and CDR2 SMNVEV (reference sequence). This CDR3 contains 14 residues. In DNA, the CDR3 is TGTGCCAGCCCTTCCGGGACAGGGGGTACTGGGAGCTGTTTT. It codes for CASPSGTGGTGSCF.

This clone was picked up many times. This chain uses TRBV20-1 with TRBJ1-1, with unresolved D. The V gene lost 1 base and the J gene lost 3 bases, with 6 bases spanning the gap. Per germline, CDR1 DFQATT and CDR2 SNEGSKA (reference sequence). This CDR3 contains 12 residues. The CDR3 loop reads CSARVGDTEAFF. In DNA, the CDR3 is TGCAGTGCTAGAGTGGGAGACACTGAAGCTTTCTTT.